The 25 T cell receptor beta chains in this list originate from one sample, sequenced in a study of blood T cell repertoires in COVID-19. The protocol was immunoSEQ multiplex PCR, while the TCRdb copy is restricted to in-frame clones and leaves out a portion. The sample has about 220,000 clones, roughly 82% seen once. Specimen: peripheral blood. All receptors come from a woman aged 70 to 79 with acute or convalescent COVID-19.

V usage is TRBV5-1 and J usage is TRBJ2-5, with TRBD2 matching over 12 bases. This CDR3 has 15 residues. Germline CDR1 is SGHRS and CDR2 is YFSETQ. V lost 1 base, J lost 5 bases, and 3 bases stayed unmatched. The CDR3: CASSLPSGGAETQYF. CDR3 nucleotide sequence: TGCGCCAGCAGCTTGCCTAGCGGGGGGGCGGAGACCCAGTACTTC. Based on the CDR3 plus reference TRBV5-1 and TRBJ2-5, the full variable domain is KAGVTQTPRYLIKTRGQQVTLSCSPISGHRSVSWYQQTPGQGLQFLFEYFSETQRNKGNFPGRFSGRQFSNSRSEMNVSTLELGDSALYLCASSLPSGGAETQYFGPGTRLLVL.

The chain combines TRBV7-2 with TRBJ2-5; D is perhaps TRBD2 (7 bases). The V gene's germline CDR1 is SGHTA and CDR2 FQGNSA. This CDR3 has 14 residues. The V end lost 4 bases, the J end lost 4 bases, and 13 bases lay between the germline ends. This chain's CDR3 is CASSSGGPGETQYF. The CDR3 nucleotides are TGTGCCAGCAGCTCCGGGGGGCCGGGAGAGACCCAGTACTTC. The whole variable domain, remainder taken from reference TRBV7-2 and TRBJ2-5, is GAGVSQSPSNKVTEKGKDVELRCDPISGHTALYWYRQSLGQGLEFLIYFQGNSAPDKSGLPSDRFSAERTGGSVSTLTIQRTQQEDSAVYLCASSSGGPGETQYFGPGTRLLVL.

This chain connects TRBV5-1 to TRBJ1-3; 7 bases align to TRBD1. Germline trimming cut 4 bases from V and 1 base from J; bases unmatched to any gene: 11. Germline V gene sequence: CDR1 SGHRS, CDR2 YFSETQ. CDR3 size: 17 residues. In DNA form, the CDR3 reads TGCGCCAGCAGCCCCCGGACAGGATTCTCTTCTGGAAACACCATATATTTT. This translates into CASSPRTGFSSGNTIYF.

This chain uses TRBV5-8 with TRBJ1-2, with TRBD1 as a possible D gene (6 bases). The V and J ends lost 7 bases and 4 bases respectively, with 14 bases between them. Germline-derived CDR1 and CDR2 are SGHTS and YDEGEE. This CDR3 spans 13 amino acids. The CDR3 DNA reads TGTGCCAGCTCTTCGACAGGCCCCTATGGCTACACCTTC. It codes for CASSSTGPYGYTF.

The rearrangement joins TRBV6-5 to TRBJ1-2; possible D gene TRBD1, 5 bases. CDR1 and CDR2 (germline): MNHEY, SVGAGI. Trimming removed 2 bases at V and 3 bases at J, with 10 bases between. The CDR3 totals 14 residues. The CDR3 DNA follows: TGTGCCAGCAGTTACGGGGAGGGGTACTATGGCTACACCTTC. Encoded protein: CASSYGEGYYGYTF.

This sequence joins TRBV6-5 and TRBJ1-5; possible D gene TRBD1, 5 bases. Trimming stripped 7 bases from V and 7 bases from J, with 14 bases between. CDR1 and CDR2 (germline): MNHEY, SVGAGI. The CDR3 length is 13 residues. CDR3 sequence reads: CASTPGMRQPQHF. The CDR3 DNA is TGTGCCAGCACCCCAGGGATGCGGCAGCCCCAGCATTTT.

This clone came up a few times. The CDR3 coding sequence is TGTGCCAGCAGTCTCATGGAGGGTTCACCCCTCCACTTT. As protein: CASSLMEGSPLHF. The genes are TRBV12-3 or TRBV12-4 and TRBJ1-6; D is unclear. The CDR3 spans 13 residues. V gave up 5 bases and J gave up 9 bases, with 11 bases separating them.

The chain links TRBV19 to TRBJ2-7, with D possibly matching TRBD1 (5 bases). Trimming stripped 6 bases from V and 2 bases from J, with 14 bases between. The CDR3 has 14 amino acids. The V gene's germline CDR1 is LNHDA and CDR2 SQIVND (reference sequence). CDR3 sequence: CASSPAGSAYEQYF. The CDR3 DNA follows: TGTGCCAGTAGCCCGGCAGGGTCAGCCTACGAGCAGTACTTC.

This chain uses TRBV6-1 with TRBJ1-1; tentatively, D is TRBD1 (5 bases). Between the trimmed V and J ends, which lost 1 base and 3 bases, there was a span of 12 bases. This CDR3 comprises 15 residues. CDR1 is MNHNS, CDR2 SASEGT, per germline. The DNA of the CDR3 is TGTGCCAGCAGTGAAGGCTTGGCAGGGTACACTGAAGCTTTCTTT. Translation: CASSEGLAGYTEAFF.

CDR3 coding DNA: TGTGCCAGCAGCCCCCAGGGGTTGGGAGCTTTCTTT. Amino acids: CASSPQGLGAFF. V gene TRBV7-2 combines with J gene TRBJ1-1, with a possible D match to TRBD1 (6 bases). Trimming removed 5 bases from V and 10 bases from J, with 14 bases in between. From germline, CDR1 is SGHTA and CDR2 FQGNSA. The CDR3 has 12 residues.

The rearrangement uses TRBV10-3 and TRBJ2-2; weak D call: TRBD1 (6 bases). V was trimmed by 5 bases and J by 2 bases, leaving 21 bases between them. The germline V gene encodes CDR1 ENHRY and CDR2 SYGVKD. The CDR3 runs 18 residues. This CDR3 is CAISSRLSSGTNTGELFF. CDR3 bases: TGTGCCATCAGTTCCCGCCTTTCCTCCGGGACAAACACCGGGGAGCTGTTTTTT.

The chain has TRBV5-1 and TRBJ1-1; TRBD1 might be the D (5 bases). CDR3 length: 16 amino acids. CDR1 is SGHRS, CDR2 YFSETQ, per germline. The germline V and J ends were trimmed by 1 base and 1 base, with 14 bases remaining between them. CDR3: CASSLQTTVSNTEAFF. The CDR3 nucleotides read TGCGCCAGCAGCTTGCAAACGACAGTTTCGAACACTGAAGCTTTCTTT.

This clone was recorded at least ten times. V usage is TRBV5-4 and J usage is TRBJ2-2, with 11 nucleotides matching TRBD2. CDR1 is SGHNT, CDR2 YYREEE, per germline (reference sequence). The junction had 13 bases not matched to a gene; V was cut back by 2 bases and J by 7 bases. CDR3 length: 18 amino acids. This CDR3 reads CASSFSGSGGATIGELFF. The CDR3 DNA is TGTGCCAGCAGCTTCAGTGGTAGCGGGGGGGCGACAATCGGGGAGCTGTTTTTT.

In DNA, the CDR3 is TGTGCCAGCAGCCAAGATACCAGGGAGGCCCAGTACTTC. It specifies CASSQDTREAQYF. This chain links TRBV3-1 (or the pseudogene TRBV3-2) with TRBJ2-5; TRBD2 is a possible D gene (6 bases). This CDR3 contains 13 residues. Trimming removed 0 bases at V and 9 bases at J, with 11 bases between. Looked up from germline, CDR1 is LGHDT and CDR2 is YNNKEL (reference sequence).

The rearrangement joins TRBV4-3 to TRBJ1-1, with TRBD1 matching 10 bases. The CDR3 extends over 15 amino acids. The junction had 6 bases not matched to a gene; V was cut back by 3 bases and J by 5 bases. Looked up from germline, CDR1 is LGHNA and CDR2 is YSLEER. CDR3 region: CASSHLTGGGTEAFF. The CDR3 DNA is TGCGCCAGCAGCCATTTGACAGGGGGCGGGACTGAAGCTTTCTTT.

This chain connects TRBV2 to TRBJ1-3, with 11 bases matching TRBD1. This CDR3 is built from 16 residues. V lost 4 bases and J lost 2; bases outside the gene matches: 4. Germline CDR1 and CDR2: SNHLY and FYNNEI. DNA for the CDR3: TGTGCCAGCAGTGGGGACAGGGGGTTGGCTGGAAACACCATATATTTT. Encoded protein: CASSGDRGLAGNTIYF.

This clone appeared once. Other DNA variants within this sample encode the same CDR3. CDR3 DNA sequence: TGTGCCAGCAGCCAAGATAGAGATACGCAGTATTTT. It is translated as CASSQDRDTQYF. This sequence joins TRBV3-1 (or the pseudogene TRBV3-2) and TRBJ2-3; D not certain. CDR1 is LGHDT and CDR2 is YNNKEL in the germline V gene (reference sequence). This CDR3 region has 12 residues. Trimming cost V 0 bases and J 5 bases, with 3 bases left between them.

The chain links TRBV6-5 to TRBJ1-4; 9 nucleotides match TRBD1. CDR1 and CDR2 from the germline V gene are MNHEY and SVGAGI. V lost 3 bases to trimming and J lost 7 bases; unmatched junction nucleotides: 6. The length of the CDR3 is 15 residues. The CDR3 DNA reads TGTGCCAGCAGTTATTCGGACAGGGGTGGTGAAAAACTGTTTTTT. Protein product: CASSYSDRGGEKLFF.

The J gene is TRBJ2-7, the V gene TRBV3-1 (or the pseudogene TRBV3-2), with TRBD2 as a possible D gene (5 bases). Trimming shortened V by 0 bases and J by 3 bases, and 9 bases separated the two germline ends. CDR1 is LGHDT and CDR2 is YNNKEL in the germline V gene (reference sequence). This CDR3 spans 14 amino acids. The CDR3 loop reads CASSQDRGIYEQYF. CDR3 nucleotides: TGTGCCAGCAGCCAAGACCGAGGGATCTACGAGCAGTACTTC.

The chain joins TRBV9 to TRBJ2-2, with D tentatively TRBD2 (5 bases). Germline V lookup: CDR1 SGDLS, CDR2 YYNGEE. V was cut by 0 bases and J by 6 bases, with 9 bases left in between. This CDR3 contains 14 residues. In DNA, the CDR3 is TGTGCCAGCAGCGTAGGGTCACTAGCCGGGGAGCTGTTTTTT. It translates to CASSVGSLAGELFF.

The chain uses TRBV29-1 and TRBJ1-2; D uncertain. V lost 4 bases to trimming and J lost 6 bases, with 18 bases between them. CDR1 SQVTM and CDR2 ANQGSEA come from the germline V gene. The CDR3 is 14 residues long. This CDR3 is CSVGPPEGVNGYTF. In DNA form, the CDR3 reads TGCAGCGTTGGTCCGCCAGAGGGAGTTAATGGCTACACCTTC.

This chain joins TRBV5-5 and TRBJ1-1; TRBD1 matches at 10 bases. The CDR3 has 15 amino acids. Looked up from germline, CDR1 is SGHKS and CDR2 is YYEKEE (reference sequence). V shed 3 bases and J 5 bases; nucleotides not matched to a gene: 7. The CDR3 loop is CASSSGTGVQTEAFF. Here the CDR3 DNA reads TGTGCCAGCAGCTCCGGGACAGGGGTACAAACTGAAGCTTTCTTT.

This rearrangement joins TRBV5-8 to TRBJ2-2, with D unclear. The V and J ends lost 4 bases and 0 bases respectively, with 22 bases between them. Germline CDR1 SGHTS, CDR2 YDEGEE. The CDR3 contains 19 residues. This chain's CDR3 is CASSLFLYSPHTNTGELFF. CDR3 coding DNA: TGTGCCAGCAGCCTTTTTTTGTACAGTCCCCACACGAACACCGGGGAGCTGTTTTTT.

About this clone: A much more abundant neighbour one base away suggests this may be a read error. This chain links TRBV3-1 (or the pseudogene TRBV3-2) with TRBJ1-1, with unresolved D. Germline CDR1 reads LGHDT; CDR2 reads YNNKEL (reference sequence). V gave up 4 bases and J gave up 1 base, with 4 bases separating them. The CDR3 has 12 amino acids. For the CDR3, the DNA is TGTGCCAGCAGCCTCGGGAACACTGAAGCTTTCTTT. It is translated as CASSLGNTEAFF.

CDR3 amino acids: CSATGLVNTEAFF. CDR3 bases: TGCAGCGCTACAGGGTTGGTGAACACTGAAGCTTTCTTT. The rearrangement links TRBV29-1 to TRBJ1-1, with a weak D call TRBD1 (6 bases). The germline V and J ends were trimmed by 7 bases and 0 bases, with 12 bases remaining between them. The CDR3 loop spans 13 amino acids. Germline lookup yields CDR1 SQVTM and CDR2 ANQGSEA.